The 13 T cell receptor beta chains in this list originate from one sample, sequenced in a study of shared clonotypes between healthy human individuals. The repertoire was sequenced with immunoSEQ multiplex PCR; TCRdb's copy has only in-frame clones and lacks some. Here the sample spans roughly 1,600,000 clones, about 98.5% being singletons. The specimen was naive CD4+ T cells sorted from blood. Specified subset: CD45RA+ positively selected. All receptors come from a man aged 25 to 40 in good health.

The chain has TRBV19 and TRBJ1-5; 7 nucleotides align to TRBD1. The ends lost 7 bases at V and 1 base at J; junction bases unmatched: 4. Per germline, CDR1 LNHDA and CDR2 SQIVND (reference sequence). The CDR3 loop spans 14 amino acids. The CDR3 reads CASISGGSNQPQHF. CDR3 nucleotides: TGTGCCAGTATATCAGGGGGGAGCAATCAGCCCCAGCATTTT.

This clone was picked up one time. The chain is built from TRBV18 and TRBJ2-1, with a weak D call TRBD1 (5 bases). Germline CDR1 is KGHSH and CDR2 is LQKENI. V was pared by 3 bases and J by 6 bases, with 15 bases between. The CDR3 spans 15 residues. CDR3 in amino acids: CASSPSRGRINEQFF. The CDR3 nucleotides are TGTGCCAGCTCACCGTCTAGGGGAAGAATCAATGAGCAGTTCTTC.

The chain has TRBV27 and TRBJ1-2; no firm D call. CDR1 and CDR2 (germline): MNHEY, SMNVEV (reference sequence). Trimming left V 4 bases short and J 1 base short, with 10 bases between. This CDR3 is 14 amino acids long. CDR3 nucleotides: TGTGCCAGCAGTTCTACCCGGGGTAACTATGGCTACACCTTC. Translation: CASSSTRGNYGYTF.

This rearrangement joins TRBV10-3 to TRBJ2-7; D might be TRBD2 (5 bases). The CDR3 consists of 15 residues. Trimming shortened V by 0 bases and J by 1 base, and 10 bases separated the two germline ends. Looked up from germline, CDR1 is ENHRY and CDR2 is SYGVKD. In nucleotides, the CDR3 is TGTGCCATCAGTGAGTCGATTGAGGGATCCTACGAGCAGTACTTC. It translates to CAISESIEGSYEQYF.

The chain joins TRBV30 to TRBJ1-4; D not certain. From germline, CDR1 is GTSNPN and CDR2 SVGIG (reference sequence). Trimming took off 5 bases at V and 7 bases at J, with 14 bases between the two ends. CDR3 length: 13 residues. The CDR3 loop is CAWGGLVGEKLFF. The CDR3 DNA reads TGTGCCTGGGGAGGGTTAGTGGGTGAAAAACTGTTTTTT.

As concerns this clone: Other DNA variants within this sample encode the same CDR3. The chain uses TRBV5-1 and TRBJ2-3; D perhaps matches TRBD2 (6 bases). The CDR3 is 14 residues long. Trimming removed 1 base at V and 2 bases at J, with 8 bases between. Germline loops: CDR1 SGHRS, CDR2 YFSETQ. This CDR3 reads CASSLTSTTDTQYF. The CDR3, as DNA: TGCGCCAGCAGCTTGACTAGCACCACAGATACGCAGTATTTT.

J is TRBJ2-3 and V is TRBV5-1; D might be TRBD2 (6 bases). Trimming shortened V by 7 bases and J by 3 bases, and 15 bases separated the two germline ends. There are 14 residues in the CDR3. CDR1 SGHRS and CDR2 YFSETQ come from the germline V gene. CDR3 bases: TGCGCCAGCCGCGCGGGGTCAGAGACAGATACGCAGTATTTT. It specifies CASRAGSETDTQYF.

In this sample, this clone turned up once. V gene TRBV18 combines with J gene TRBJ2-3, with D possibly matching TRBD1 (5 bases). V was clipped by 4 bases and J by 0 bases, with 17 bases between them. This CDR3 spans 17 amino acids. CDR1 KGHSH and CDR2 LQKENI come from the germline V gene. Here the CDR3 DNA reads TGTGCCAGCTCACAACGTGGCGGACACCCTAGCACAGATACGCAGTATTTT. It translates to CASSQRGGHPSTDTQYF.

The table lists this clone with a count of one. The chain is built from TRBV19 and TRBJ1-5; no firm D call. Germline V gene data show CDR1 as LNHDA and CDR2 as SQIVND (reference sequence). V was shortened by 6 bases and J by 3 bases, with 6 bases between the two germline ends. This CDR3 contains 12 residues. CDR3 loop: CASRTANQPQHF. The CDR3 coding sequence is TGTGCCAGTAGGACGGCCAATCAGCCCCAGCATTTT.

The chain is built from TRBV5-8 and TRBJ2-3, with 9 bases fitting TRBD2. V lost 1 base, J lost 6 bases, and 9 bases stayed unmatched. This CDR3 has 16 residues. The germline V gene encodes CDR1 SGHTS and CDR2 YDEGEE. The CDR3 DNA is TGTGCCAGCAGCTTGCTAAGGCGGGAGGGCGACGATACGCAGTATTTT. This translates into CASSLLRREGDDTQYF.

The chain recombines TRBV5-5 with TRBJ2-7; no definite D call. This CDR3 is built from 13 residues. Per the germline V gene, CDR1 is SGHKS and CDR2 is YYEKEE (reference sequence). Trimming removed 0 bases from V and 9 bases from J, with 13 bases in between. CDR3 sequence reads: CASSLDMEPSQYF. In nucleotides, the CDR3 is TGTGCCAGCAGCTTGGACATGGAGCCCTCGCAGTACTTC.

The chain uses TRBV5-5 and TRBJ2-7; the match to TRBD1 covers 9 bases. Germline-derived CDR1 and CDR2 are SGHKS and YYEKEE (reference sequence). There are 13 residues in the CDR3. After removal of 3 bases from V and 5 bases from J, the junction contained 3 bases not matched to a gene. The CDR3 region is CASSSWDRDEQYF. The DNA of the CDR3 is TGTGCCAGCAGCTCCTGGGACAGGGACGAGCAGTACTTC.

The chain recombines TRBV7-2 with TRBJ2-3, with no clear D. V dropped 5 bases and J dropped 2 bases, with 11 bases sitting between them. Germline loops: CDR1 SGHTA, CDR2 FQGNSA. The CDR3 runs to 14 residues. The CDR3 sequence is CASSLGRPTDTQYF. The CDR3 DNA reads TGTGCCAGCAGCCTCGGACGGCCCACAGATACGCAGTATTTT.